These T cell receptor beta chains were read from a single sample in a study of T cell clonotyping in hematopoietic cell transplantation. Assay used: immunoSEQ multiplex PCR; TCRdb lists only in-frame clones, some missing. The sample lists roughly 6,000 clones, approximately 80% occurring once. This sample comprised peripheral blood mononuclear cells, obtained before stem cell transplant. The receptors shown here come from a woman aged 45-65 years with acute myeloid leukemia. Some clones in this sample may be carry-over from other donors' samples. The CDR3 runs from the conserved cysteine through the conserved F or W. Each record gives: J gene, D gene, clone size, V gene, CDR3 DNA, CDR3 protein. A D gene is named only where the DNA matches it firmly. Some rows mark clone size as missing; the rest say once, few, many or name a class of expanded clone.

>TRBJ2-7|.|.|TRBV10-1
TGCGCCAGCAGTGATTGGGGCGAGCAGTACTTC
CASSDWGEQYF
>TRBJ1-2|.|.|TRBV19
TGTGCCAGCACCCTGTCGGGCGAGTCCTATGGCTACACCTTC
CASTLSGESYGYTF
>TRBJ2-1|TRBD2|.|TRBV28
TGTGCCAGCAGTCACGGGACTAGCGGGACCTCGAGGTACAATGAGCAGTTCTTC
CASSHGTSGTSRYNEQFF
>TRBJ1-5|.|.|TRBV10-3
TGTGCCATCGGGGACAGCAATCAGCCCCAGCATTTT
CAIGDSNQPQHF
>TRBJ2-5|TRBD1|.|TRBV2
TGTGCCAGCAGTGAAGCCCTAAAGACAGGGGGATATGAGACCCAGTACTTC
CASSEALKTGGYETQYF
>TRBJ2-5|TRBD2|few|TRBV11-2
TGTGCCAGCAGCTTAGTACGGGGGGGCCTGGAGACCCAGTACTTC
CASSLVRGGLETQYF
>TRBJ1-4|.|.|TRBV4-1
TGCGCCAGCAGCCAAGATGACTTGGAAAAACTGTTTTTT
CASSQDDLEKLFF
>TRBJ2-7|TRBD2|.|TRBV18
TGTGCCAGCTCGCAAGAGCGGGAGGGGGCCTACGAGCAGTACTTC
CASSQEREGAYEQYF
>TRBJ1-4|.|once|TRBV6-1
TGTGCCAGCAGTGACGCGACAGAGGCCTATGAAAAACTGTTTTTT
CASSDATEAYEKLFF
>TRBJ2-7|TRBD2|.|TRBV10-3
TGTGCCGTTGCCGGGACTAGCGGGAGGGAGGTCGAGCAGTACTTC
CAVAGTSGREVEQYF
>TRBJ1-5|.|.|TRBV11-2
TGTGCCAGCAGCCTAATTGGGGGGGTTCAGCCCCAGCATTTT
CASSLIGGVQPQHF
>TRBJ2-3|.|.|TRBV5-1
TGCGCCAGCAGCTTGTCAGAGACAGGCTACTTCACAGATACGCAGTATTTT
CASSLSETGYFTDTQYF
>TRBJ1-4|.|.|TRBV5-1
TGCGCCAGCAGCTCGGACACGGGGTTGCGAAATGAAAAACTGTTTTTT
CASSSDTGLRNEKLFF
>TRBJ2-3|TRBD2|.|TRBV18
TGTGCCAGCTCACCCCCGGGGGGGCGTGAAGATACGCAGTATTTT
CASSPPGGREDTQYF
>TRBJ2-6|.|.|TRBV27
TGTGCCAGCAGCCTTTATCCCTCTACTTCGTCTGGGGCCAACGTCCTGACTTTC
CASSLYPSTSSGANVLTF
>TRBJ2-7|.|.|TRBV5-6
TGTGCCAGCAGCTCCTCCATAACCGGGAACTCCTACGAGCAGTACTTC
CASSSSITGNSYEQYF
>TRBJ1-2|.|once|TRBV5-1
TGCGCCAGCAGCTTGGAACAGGCGTTCCCCTATGGCTACACCTTC
CASSLEQAFPYGYTF
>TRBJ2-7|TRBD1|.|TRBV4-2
TGTGCCAGCAGCGGACGACAGGGCCATGAGTACTTC
CASSGRQGHEYF
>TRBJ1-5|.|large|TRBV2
TGTGCCAGCAACGAATACAGGGAGGATCAGCCCCAGCATTTT
CASNEYREDQPQHF
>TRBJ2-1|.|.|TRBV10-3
TGTGCTATCAAGGTTCAAGGGGCAGGGGATGAGCAGTTCTTC
CAIKVQGAGDEQFF
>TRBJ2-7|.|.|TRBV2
TGTGCCAGCGGCGACTACGAGCAGTACTTC
CASGDYEQYF
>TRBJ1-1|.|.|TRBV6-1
TGTGCCAGCAGGCAGCGACAGCCGAACACTGAAGCTTTCTTT
CASRQRQPNTEAFF
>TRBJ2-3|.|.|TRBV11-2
TGTGCCAGCAGCTTAAAGACAGATACGCAGTATTTT
CASSLKTDTQYF
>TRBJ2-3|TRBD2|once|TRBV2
TGTGCCAGCAGCGGACTAGCGTTAGATACGCAGTATTTT
CASSGLALDTQYF
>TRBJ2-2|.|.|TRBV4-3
TGCGCCAGCAGTCAGGAGGATCGATATTCGAACACCGGGGAGCTGTTTTTT
CASSQEDRYSNTGELFF
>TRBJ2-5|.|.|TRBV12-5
TGTGCTAGTGGTCCCGGGCTCCAAGAGACCCAGTACTTC
CASGPGLQETQYF
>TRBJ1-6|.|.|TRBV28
TGTGCCAGCACGAGAGGGGGGCGCGTCCTCCACTTT
CASTRGGRVLHF
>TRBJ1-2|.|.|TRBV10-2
TGCGCCAGCAGTGATGTCGACAGCTCCTATGGCTACACCTTC
CASSDVDSSYGYTF
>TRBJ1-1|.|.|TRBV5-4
TGTGCCAGCAGCGGCCGGGGGGGGAGCACTGAAGCTTTCTTT
CASSGRGGSTEAFF
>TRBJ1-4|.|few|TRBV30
TGTGCCTGGAGAACAGGGAATAATGAAAAACTGTTTTTT
CAWRTGNNEKLFF
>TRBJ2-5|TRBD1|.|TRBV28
TGTGCCAGCACCCGACAGGGACAAGAGACCCAGTACTTC
CASTRQGQETQYF
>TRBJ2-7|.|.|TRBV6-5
TGTGCCAGCAGTGCTAGGGGCGAGCAGTACTTC
CASSARGEQYF
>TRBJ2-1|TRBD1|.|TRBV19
TGTGCCAGTGCGGGACAGGGGCGCGATGAGCAGTTCTTC
CASAGQGRDEQFF
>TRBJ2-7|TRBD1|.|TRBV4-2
TGTGCCAGCAGCCAGACAGGGGGGGGATACGAGCAGTACTTC
CASSQTGGGYEQYF
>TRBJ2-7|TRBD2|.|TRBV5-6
TGTGCCAGCAGCTTGAGTACAGGACTAGCGGGTTACGAGCAGTACTTC
CASSLSTGLAGYEQYF
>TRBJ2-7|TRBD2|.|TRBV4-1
TGCGCCAGCAGCCCTCGGCGGGGGGGATCCTACGAGCAGTACTTC
CASSPRRGGSYEQYF
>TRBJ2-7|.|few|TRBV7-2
TGTGCCAGCAGCTTAGGTTCAGGGACCGAGCAGTACTTC
CASSLGSGTEQYF
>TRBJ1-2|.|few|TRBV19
TGTGCCAGTAGCATGGACATGGTGTATGGCTACACCTTC
CASSMDMVYGYTF
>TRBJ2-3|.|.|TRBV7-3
TGTGCCAGCAGCTTAGATTCGGCTGTTCCGCAGTATTTT
CASSLDSAVPQYF
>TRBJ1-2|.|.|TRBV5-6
TGTGCCAGCAGCCTGAACAGGGTGTATGGCTACACCTTC
CASSLNRVYGYTF
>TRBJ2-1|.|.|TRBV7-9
TGTGCCAGCAGCCCGGGGACTGGGAATGAGCAGTTCTTC
CASSPGTGNEQFF